Sequencing of this TCR beta chain was carried out in a study of T cells in Graves' hyperthyroidism and ophthalmopathy. Findings and caveats of the study: Stable hyperthyroidism was told apart from ophthalmopathy by a model built on 13 V-J features. The model anticipated ophthalmopathy a median around six months pre-onset.

This clonotype was counted at least ten times. Its antigen is unidentified. RNA transcripts provided the source from which TCR beta CDR3 regions were amplified. With the HTBI primer set, the TCR CDR3 went through a first round of RT-PCR. TCRdb reanalysed the multiplex PCR reads using MiXCR and keeps one entry per CDR3 protein. The table includes about 740,000 distinct CDR3 sequences, 13% to 15% detected once. No progression to ophthalmopathy during 18 months of follow-up defined stable disease. Lactation, pregnancy, other autoimmune disease or uncontrolled infection excluded patients. The junction had 9 bases not matched to a gene; V was cut back by 6 bases and J by 9 bases. This CDR3 contains 13 residues. From germline, CDR1 is MDHEN and CDR2 SYDVKM.

The genes are TRBV28 and TRBJ2-3, with TRBD2 matching over 7 bases. The TCR comes from a woman between 18 and 29 years old with Graves' hyperthyroidism. Material for sequencing was blood. DNA of the CDR3: TGTGCCAGCAGGCGCCCCGGGGGGTCGACGCAGTATTTT. The encoded protein is CASRRPGGSTQYF. Together with reference TRBV28 and TRBJ2-3, the CDR3 gives the full variable domain: DVKVTQSSRYLVKRTGEKVFLECVQDMDHENMFWYRQDPGLGLRLIYFSYDVKMKEKGDIPEGYSVSREKKERFSLILESASTNQTSMYLCASRRPGGSTQYFGPGTRLTVL.